The 10 T cell receptor beta chains below come from one sample, sequenced in a study of T cell changes during pregnancy in multiple sclerosis (dated by TCRdb to about 2019). The library was obtained by the immunoSEQ multiplex PCR assay. What TCRdb holds here is the immuneACCESS table cut down to in-frame rearrangements. Part of the clones is not present; checked against another copy, under half of the missing clones reflect an unresolved V gene, and the others are unexplained. Here the sample has fewer than 75,000 clones; more than 85% occur a single time. The top ten clonotypes cover almost 1.5% of the sample. This sample comprised peripheral blood, obtained in the second trimester of pregnancy. Receptors were obtained from a female donor with multiple sclerosis, enrolled in a pregnancy study.

V usage is TRBV18 and J usage is TRBJ1-3, with a weak D call TRBD1 (5 bases). Germline V lookup: CDR1 KGHSH, CDR2 LQKENI. V shed 2 bases and J shed 0 bases, with 11 bases lying between them. The CDR3 runs to 16 residues. The CDR3: CASSPETASSGNTIYF. The CDR3 region has the DNA TGTGCCAGCTCACCAGAGACAGCAAGCTCTGGAAACACCATATATTTT.

The chain carries TRBV25-1 and TRBJ2-3, with 9 bases fitting TRBD1. Losses at the gene ends were 6 bases for V and 5 bases for J; bases not matched to a gene: 12. Per the germline V gene, CDR1 is MGHDK and CDR2 is SYGVNS. The CDR3 contains 16 residues. CDR3 coding DNA: TGTGCCAGCAGCCACAATAAGGACAGGGGAGGAGATACGCAGTATTTT. Amino acids: CASSHNKDRGGDTQYF.

The chain has TRBV19 and TRBJ1-1; unclear D gene. Trimming removed 5 bases from V and 7 bases from J, with 14 bases in between. Germline V gene data show CDR1 as LNHDA and CDR2 as SQIVND (reference sequence). The CDR3 has 13 amino acids. The CDR3: CASSLRGRLEAFF. The CDR3, as DNA: TGTGCCAGTAGTTTGAGAGGTCGGCTTGAAGCTTTCTTT.

The V call is TRBV5-8, the J call TRBJ1-2; tentatively, D is TRBD1 (5 bases). Germline V gene sequence: CDR1 SGHTS, CDR2 YDEGEE. Trimming stripped 1 base from V and 4 bases from J, with 11 bases between. CDR3 size: 14 residues. CDR3 sequence reads: CASSLKGQTYGYTF. DNA of the CDR3: TGTGCCAGCAGCTTGAAGGGGCAGACCTATGGCTACACCTTC.

The J gene is TRBJ1-1, the V gene TRBV5-5, with a tentative D call TRBD1 (6 bases). In germline, CDR1 is SGHKS, CDR2 YYEKEE (reference sequence). V lost 3 bases to trimming and J lost 2 bases, with 11 bases between them. This CDR3 has 14 amino acids. CDR3 residues: CASSSQTGNTEAFF. As DNA, the CDR3 is TGTGCCAGCAGCTCACAGACAGGAAACACTGAAGCTTTCTTT.

V gene TRBV25-1 combines with J gene TRBJ2-5; 9 nucleotides align to TRBD2. Germline CDR1 is MGHDK and CDR2 is SYGVNS. The CDR3 spans 17 residues. With V trimmed by 1 base and J by 5 bases, 11 bases remained unmatched. This chain's CDR3 is CASSESSGRRAYETQYF. The CDR3 region has the DNA TGTGCCAGCAGTGAATCGAGCGGGAGGAGGGCCTATGAGACCCAGTACTTC.

This sequence joins TRBV7-8 and TRBJ1-2, with D unresolved. The germline CDR1 and CDR2 sequences are SGHVS and FQNEAQ. This CDR3 comprises 12 residues. Trimming removed 3 bases from V and 5 bases from J, with 7 bases in between. The CDR3 nucleotides are TGTGCCAGCAGCTTCCGGGGTTATGGCTACACCTTC. Its protein is CASSFRGYGYTF.

This clone was counted a single time. CDR3 DNA: TGTGCCAGCAGCTTGGGAAGGGGTACCAACCCAAACTATGGCTACACCTTC. This sequence encodes CASSLGRGTNPNYGYTF. The chain carries TRBV5-4 and TRBJ1-2, with TRBD1 as a possible D gene (5 bases). Germline CDR1 and CDR2: SGHNT and YYREEE (reference sequence). Trimming removed 0 bases from V and 2 bases from J, with 17 bases in between. CDR3 length: 17 amino acids.

The chain uses TRBV6-1 and TRBJ1-2; no clear D gene. The V gene's germline CDR1 is MNHNS and CDR2 SASEGT. This CDR3 spans 13 amino acids. V lost 6 bases to trimming and J lost 7 bases, with 15 bases between them. The CDR3 DNA sequence: TGTGCCAGCAGCACAGCCGCGAGGGCTGGCTACACCTTC. Its translation is CASSTAARAGYTF.

J is TRBJ2-1 and V is TRBV10-1, with TRBD2 matching over 10 bases. This CDR3 spans 12 amino acids. CDR1 and CDR2 from the germline V gene are WNHNN and SYGVQD (reference sequence). J gave up 10 bases and V 11 bases, and 8 bases lay outside the gene matches. The CDR3: CACSRTSGEQFF. The CDR3 nucleotides read TGCGCCTGCTCGAGGACTAGCGGAGAGCAGTTCTTC.